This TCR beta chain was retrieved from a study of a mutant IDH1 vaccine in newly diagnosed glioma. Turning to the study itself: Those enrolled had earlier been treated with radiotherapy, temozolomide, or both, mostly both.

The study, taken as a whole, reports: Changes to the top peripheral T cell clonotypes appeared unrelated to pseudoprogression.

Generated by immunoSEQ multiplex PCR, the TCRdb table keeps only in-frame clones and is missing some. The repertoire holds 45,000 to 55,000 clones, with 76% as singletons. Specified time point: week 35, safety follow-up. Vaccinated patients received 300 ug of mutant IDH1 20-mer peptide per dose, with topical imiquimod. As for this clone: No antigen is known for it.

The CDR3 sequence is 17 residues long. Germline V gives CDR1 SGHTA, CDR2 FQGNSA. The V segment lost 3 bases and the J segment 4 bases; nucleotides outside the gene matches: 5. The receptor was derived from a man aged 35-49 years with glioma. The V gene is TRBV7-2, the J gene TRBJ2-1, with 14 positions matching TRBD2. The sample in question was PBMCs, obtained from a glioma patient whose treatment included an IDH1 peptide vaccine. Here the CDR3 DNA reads TGTGCCAGCAGCTTTGGGACTAGCGGGAGTTCTTACAATGAGCAGTTCTTC. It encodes CASSFGTSGSSYNEQFF.